The clone carrying this T cell receptor beta chain appeared a single time. This entry comes from a study of CD8 T cells in Susac syndrome. Random hexamers served to reverse transcribe about 0.5 to 1 ug RNA. One entry per CDR3 protein, called by TCRdb with MiXCR from the immunoSEQ multiplex PCR reads. The sample yields 130,000 or so distinct CDR3 sequences, around nine tenths seen once. The V gene's germline CDR1 is MGHDK and CDR2 SYGVNS. The length of the CDR3 is 13 residues. Trimming stripped 1 base from V and 8 bases from J, with 9 bases between. The chain has TRBV25-1 and TRBJ2-1, with D uncertain. The sample taken for sequencing was CD8+ T cells from PBMCs. The source of this sequence is a human donor with multiple sclerosis. CDR3 sequence: CASSESLPYEQFF. DNA for the CDR3: TGTGCCAGCAGTGAATCCCTCCCGTATGAGCAGTTCTTC.